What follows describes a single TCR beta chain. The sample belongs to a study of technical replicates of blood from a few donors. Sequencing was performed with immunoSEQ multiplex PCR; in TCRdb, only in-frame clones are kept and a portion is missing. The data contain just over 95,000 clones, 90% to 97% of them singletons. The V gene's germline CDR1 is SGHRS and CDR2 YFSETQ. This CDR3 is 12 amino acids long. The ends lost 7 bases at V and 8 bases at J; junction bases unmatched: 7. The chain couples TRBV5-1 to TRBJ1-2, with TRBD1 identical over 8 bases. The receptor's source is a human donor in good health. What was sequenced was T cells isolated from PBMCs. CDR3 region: CASRQGTGGYTF. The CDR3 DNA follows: TGCGCCAGCCGACAGGGGACGGGAGGCTACACCTTC.